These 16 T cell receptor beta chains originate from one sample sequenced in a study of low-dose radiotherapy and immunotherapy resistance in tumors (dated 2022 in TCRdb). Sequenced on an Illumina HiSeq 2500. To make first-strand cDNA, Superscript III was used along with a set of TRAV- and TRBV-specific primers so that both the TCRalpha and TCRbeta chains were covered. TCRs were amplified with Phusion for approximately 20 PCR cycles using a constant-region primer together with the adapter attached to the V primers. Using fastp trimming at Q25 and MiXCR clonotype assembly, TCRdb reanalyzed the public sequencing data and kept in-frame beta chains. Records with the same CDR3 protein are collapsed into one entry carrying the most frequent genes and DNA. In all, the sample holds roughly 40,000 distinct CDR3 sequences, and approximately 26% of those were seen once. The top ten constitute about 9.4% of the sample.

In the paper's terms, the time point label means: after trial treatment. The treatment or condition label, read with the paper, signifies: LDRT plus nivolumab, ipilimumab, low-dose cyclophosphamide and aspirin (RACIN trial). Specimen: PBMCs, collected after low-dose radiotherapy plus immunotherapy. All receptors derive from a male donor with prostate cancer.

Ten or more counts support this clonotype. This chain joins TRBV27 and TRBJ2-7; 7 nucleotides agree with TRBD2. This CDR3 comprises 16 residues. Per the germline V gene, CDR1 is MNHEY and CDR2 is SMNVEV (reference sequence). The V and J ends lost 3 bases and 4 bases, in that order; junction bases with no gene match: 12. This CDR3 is CASSFTQWRGNYEQYF. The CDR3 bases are TGTGCCAGCAGTTTTACCCAGTGGCGGGGGAATTACGAGCAGTACTTC.

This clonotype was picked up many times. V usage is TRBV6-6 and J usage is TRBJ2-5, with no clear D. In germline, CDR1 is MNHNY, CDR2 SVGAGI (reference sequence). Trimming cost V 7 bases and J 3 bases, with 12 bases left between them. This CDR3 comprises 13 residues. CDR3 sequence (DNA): TGTGCCAGCACTAACCCCGGCAAAGAGACCCAGTACTTC. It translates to CASTNPGKETQYF.

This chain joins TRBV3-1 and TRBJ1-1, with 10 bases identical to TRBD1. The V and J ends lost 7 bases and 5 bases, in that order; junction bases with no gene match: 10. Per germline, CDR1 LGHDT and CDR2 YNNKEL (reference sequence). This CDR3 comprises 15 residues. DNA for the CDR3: TGTGCCAGCACCGACAGGGGGCGAGCGGTTACTGAAGCTTTCTTT. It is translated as CASTDRGRAVTEAFF.

Here the CDR3 reads CASSPYHRLAGDISSYNEQFF. DNA of the CDR3: TGTGCCAGCAGCCCCTATCATAGACTAGCGGGGGATATAAGCTCCTACAATGAGCAGTTCTTC. The rearrangement uses TRBV3-1 and TRBJ2-1, with 12 bases aligning to TRBD2. CDR3 length: 21 amino acids. V dropped 4 bases and J dropped 0; count of bases not matched to a gene: 16. Germline CDR1 reads LGHDT; CDR2 reads YNNKEL (reference sequence).

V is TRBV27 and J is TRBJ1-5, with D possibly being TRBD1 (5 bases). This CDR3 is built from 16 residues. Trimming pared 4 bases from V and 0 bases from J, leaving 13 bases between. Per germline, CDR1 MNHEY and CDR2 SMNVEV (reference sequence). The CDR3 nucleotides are TGTGCCAGCAGTTCTTCAAGGGGCCCTAGCAATCAGCCCCAGCATTTT. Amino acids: CASSSSRGPSNQPQHF.

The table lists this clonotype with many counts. CDR3 coding DNA: TGTGCCAGCAGCTTAGCCGGGACTAGCGAGCAGTTCTTC. Protein product: CASSLAGTSEQFF. The V gene is TRBV11-2, the J gene TRBJ2-1; 9 bases are shared with TRBD2. The V gene's germline CDR1 is SGHAT and CDR2 FQNNGV. The CDR3 consists of 13 residues. Trimming cost V 1 base and J 10 bases; bases outside gene matches: 2.

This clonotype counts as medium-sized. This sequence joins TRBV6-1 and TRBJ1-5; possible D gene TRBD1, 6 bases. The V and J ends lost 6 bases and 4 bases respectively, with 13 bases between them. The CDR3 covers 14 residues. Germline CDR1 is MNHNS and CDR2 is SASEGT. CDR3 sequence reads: CASSLWGANQPQHF. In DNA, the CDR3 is TGTGCCAGCAGCTTATGGGGGGCAAATCAGCCCCAGCATTTT.

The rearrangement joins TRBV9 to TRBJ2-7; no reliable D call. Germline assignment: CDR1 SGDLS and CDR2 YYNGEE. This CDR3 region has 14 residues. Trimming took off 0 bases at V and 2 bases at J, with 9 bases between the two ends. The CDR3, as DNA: TGTGCCAGCAGCGTAGAACGGACCACCTACGAGCAGTACTTC. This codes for CASSVERTTYEQYF.

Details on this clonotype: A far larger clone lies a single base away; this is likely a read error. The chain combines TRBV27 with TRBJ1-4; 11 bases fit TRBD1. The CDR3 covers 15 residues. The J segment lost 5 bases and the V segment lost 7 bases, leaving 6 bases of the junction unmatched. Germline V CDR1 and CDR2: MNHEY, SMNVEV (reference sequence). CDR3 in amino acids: CASTPWTGGNEKLFF. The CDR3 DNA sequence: TGTGCCAGCACCCCTTGGACAGGGGGCAATGAAAAACTGTTTTTT.

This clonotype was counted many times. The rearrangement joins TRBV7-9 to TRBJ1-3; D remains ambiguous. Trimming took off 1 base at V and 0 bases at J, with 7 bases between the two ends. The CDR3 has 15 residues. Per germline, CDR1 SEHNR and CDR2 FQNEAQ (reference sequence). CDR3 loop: CASSLGEHSGNTIYF. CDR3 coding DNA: TGTGCCAGCAGCTTAGGGGAACACTCTGGAAACACCATATATTTT.

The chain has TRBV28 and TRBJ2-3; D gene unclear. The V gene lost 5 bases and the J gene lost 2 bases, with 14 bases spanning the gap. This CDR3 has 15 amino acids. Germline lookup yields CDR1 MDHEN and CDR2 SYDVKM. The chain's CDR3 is CASSTGSGPTDTQYF. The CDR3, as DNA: TGTGCCAGCAGTACCGGGTCCGGGCCCACAGATACGCAGTATTTT. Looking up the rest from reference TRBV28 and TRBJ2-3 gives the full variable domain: DVKVTQSSRYLVKRTGEKVFLECVQDMDHENMFWYRQDPGLGLRLIYFSYDVKMKEKGDIPEGYSVSREKKERFSLILESASTNQTSMYLCASSTGSGPTDTQYFGPGTRLTVL.

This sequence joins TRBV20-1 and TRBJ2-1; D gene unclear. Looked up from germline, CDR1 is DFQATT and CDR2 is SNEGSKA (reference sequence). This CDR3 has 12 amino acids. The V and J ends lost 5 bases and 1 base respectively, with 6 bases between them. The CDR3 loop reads CSAELSYNEQFF. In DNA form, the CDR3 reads TGCAGTGCTGAGCTATCCTACAATGAGCAGTTCTTC.

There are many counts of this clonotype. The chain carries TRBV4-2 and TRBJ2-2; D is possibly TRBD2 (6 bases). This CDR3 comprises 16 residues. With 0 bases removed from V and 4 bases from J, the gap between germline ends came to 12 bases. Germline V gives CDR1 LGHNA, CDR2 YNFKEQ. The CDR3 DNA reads TGTGCCAGCAGCCAAGACGAGGGAGGCGTCACCGGGGAGCTGTTTTTT. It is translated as CASSQDEGGVTGELFF.

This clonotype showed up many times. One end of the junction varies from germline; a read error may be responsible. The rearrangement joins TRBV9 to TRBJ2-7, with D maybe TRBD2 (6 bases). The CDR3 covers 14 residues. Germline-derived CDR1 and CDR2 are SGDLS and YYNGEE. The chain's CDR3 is CAISVVAGSYEQYF. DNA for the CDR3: TGTGCCATCAGCGTAGTGGCGGGGTCCTACGAGCAGTACTTC.

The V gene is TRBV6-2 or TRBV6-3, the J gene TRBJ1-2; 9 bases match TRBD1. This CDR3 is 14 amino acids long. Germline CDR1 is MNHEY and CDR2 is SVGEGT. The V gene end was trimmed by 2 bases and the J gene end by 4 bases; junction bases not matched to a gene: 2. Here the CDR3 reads CASSYGTGIYGYTF. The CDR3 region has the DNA TGTGCCAGCAGTTACGGGACAGGGATCTATGGCTACACCTTC.

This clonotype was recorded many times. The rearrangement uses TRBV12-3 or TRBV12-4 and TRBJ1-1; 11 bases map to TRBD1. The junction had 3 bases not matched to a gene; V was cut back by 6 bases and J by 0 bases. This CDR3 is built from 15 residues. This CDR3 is CASSRDRGLNTEAFF. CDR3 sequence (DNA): TGTGCCAGCAGCAGGGACAGGGGGTTGAACACTGAAGCTTTCTTT.